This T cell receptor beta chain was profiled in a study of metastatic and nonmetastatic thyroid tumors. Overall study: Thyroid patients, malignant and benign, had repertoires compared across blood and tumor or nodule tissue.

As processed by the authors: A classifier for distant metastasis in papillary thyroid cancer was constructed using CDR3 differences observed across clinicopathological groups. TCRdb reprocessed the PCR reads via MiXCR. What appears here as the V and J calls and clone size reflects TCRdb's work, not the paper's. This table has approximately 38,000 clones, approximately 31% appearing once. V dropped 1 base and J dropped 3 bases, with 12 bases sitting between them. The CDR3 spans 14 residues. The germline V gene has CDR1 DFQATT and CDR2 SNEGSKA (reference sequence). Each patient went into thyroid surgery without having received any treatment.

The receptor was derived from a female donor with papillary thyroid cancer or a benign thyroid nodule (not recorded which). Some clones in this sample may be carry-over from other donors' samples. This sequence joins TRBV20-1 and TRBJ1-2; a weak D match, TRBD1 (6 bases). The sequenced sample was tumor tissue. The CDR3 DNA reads TGCAGTGCTAGAGCTAGGACAGCGGACTATGGCTACACCTTC. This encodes CSARARTADYGYTF.